The 4 T cell receptor beta chains below come from one sample, sequenced in a study of CD8+ T cells in alopecia areata. Following RNA extraction, reverse transcription yielded cDNA that acted as the sequencing template. The repertoire was sequenced with immunoSEQ multiplex PCR; TCRdb's copy has only in-frame clones and lacks some. This sample has 90,000 to 150,000 clones; about 60% occur once, and the top ten carry 2.5% to 3%. Sequenced material: CD4+ T cells sorted from blood. The source is a human donor in good health.

V and J are TRBV30 and TRBJ1-1; D gene unclear. CDR3 length: 12 amino acids. The germline CDR1 and CDR2 sequences are GTSNPN and SVGIG (reference sequence). Trimming shortened V by 3 bases and J by 3 bases, and 8 bases separated the two germline ends. CDR3 region: CAWSPGDTEAFF. In DNA, the CDR3 is TGTGCCTGGAGCCCTGGGGACACTGAAGCTTTCTTT. The full variable domain, its missing parts supplied by reference TRBV30 and TRBJ1-1, is SQTIHQWPATLVQPVGSPLSLECTVEGTSNPNLYWYRQAAGRGLQLLFYSVGIGQISSEVPQNLSASRPQDRQFILSSKKLLLSDSGFYLCAWSPGDTEAFFGQGTRLTVV.

This clone has just one count. This chain uses TRBV30 with TRBJ2-5; D is possibly TRBD2 (6 bases). The germline CDR1 and CDR2 sequences are GTSNPN and SVGIG (reference sequence). This CDR3 spans 13 amino acids. V gave up 3 bases and J gave up 3 bases, with 11 bases separating them. The CDR3 sequence is CAWRWDFEETQYF. CDR3 coding DNA: TGTGCCTGGAGATGGGACTTCGAAGAGACCCAGTACTTC. The full variable domain, its missing parts supplied by reference TRBV30 and TRBJ2-5, is SQTIHQWPATLVQPVGSPLSLECTVEGTSNPNLYWYRQAAGRGLQLLFYSVGIGQISSEVPQNLSASRPQDRQFILSSKKLLLSDSGFYLCAWRWDFEETQYFGPGTRLLVL.

The table lists this clone with a few counts. This chain connects TRBV29-1 to TRBJ2-5; 11 bases align to TRBD1. V was pared by 6 bases and J by 5 bases, with 8 bases of the junction left unmatched. The CDR3 loop spans 14 amino acids. The germline CDR1 and CDR2 sequences are SQVTM and ANQGSEA. CDR3 loop: CSVASGQGGETQYF. DNA of the CDR3: TGCAGCGTAGCCTCGGGACAGGGGGGGGAGACCCAGTACTTC. The full variable domain, completed using reference TRBV29-1 and TRBJ2-5, is SAVISQKPSRDICQRGTSLTIQCQVDSQVTMMFWYRQQPGQSLTLIATANQGSEATYESGFVIDKFPISRPNLTFSTLTVSNMSPEDSSIYLCSVASGQGGETQYFGPGTRLLVL.

The chain is built from TRBV5-6 and TRBJ1-5; TRBD1 agrees at 7 bases. Germline loops: CDR1 SGHDT, CDR2 YYEEEE. Trimming cost V 5 bases and J 1 base; bases outside gene matches: 9. CDR3 size: 16 residues. The CDR3 nucleotides are TGTGCCAGCAGTTTTAACAGGGGTTTGAGCAATCAGCCCCAGCATTTT. Translated, it gives CASSFNRGLSNQPQHF.